The clone carrying this T cell receptor (beta chain) was seen more than once but under ten times. Its target is unknown. This entry comes from a study of T-cell reconstitution after alpha-beta-depleted transplantation in children. This sample's TCRbeta library carried unique molecular identifier barcodes. Using its own MiXCR run on the PCR reads, TCRdb lists one record per CDR3 protein. Seen here are 250,000 to 300,000 distinct CDR3 sequences, less than 9.5% observed once, and the top ten hold around 10%. The CDR3 is 16 residues long. V was cut by 7 bases and J by 0 bases, with 16 bases left in between. From germline, CDR1 is SGHTA and CDR2 FQGNSA. Study-wide results and caveats: Where alpha-beta T cells came from about two months after transplant was reportedly several hundred expanded graft clones. From newly produced T cells came most of the T-cell counts and diversity one year after transplant. Surviving recipient T cells and thymic progenitors underlay high day-60 TCRbeta diversity in some patients.

The material sequenced was peripheral blood, taken 360 days after TCRalphabeta/CD19-depleted stem cell transplant. The chain uses TRBV7-2 and TRBJ2-1, with unresolved D. This receptor was obtained from a female patient aged 2-9 years who had a stem cell transplant for Fanconi anemia, so the T cells may come from the graft donor. CDR3 residues: CASNPRGGSSYNEQFF. Written as DNA, the CDR3 is TGTGCCAGCAACCCGCGTGGCGGTAGCTCCTACAATGAGCAGTTCTTC.